This is a list of T cell receptor beta chains from one sample in a study of radiation and T cells in renal cell carcinoma. TCRdb's copy holds only in-frame clones and misses some; the assay was immunoSEQ multiplex PCR. Of about 26,000 clones in the sample, 81% were seen once. The sample consisted of blood, taken from a patient whose treatment included radiotherapy and nephrectomy. These receptors all stem from a man aged 55 to 69 with renal cell carcinoma. CDR3s include the opening cysteine and the closing phenylalanine or tryptophan. D genes are given only for firm matches. Expanded clones get a size class; other rows say once, few or many, or leave the size out.

j_call: TRBJ2-2; clone_size: many; v_call: TRBV19; d_call: NA; cdr3_nt: TGTGCCAGTAGTACAGGGTTGGCCGGGGAGCTGTTTTTT; cdr3_aa: CASSTGLAGELFF
j_call: TRBJ1-1; clone_size: few; v_call: TRBV2; d_call: NA; cdr3_nt: TGTGCCAGCAGTGACTGGACTGAAGCTTTCTTT; cdr3_aa: CASSDWTEAFF
j_call: TRBJ2-1; clone_size: NA; v_call: TRBV11-3; d_call: NA; cdr3_nt: TGTGCCAGCAGCTTTAGAGGGGGTGAGCAGTTCTTC; cdr3_aa: CASSFRGGEQFF
j_call: TRBJ2-2; clone_size: NA; v_call: TRBV9; d_call: TRBD2; cdr3_nt: TGTGCCAGCAGCGAGAAGAGGGGAGGGTATACCGGGGAGCTGTTTTTT; cdr3_aa: CASSEKRGGYTGELFF
j_call: TRBJ2-5; clone_size: NA; v_call: TRBV5-4; d_call: TRBD2; cdr3_nt: TGTGCCAGCAGCGAAGGGACTAGCGGAGAGACCCAGTACTTC; cdr3_aa: CASSEGTSGETQYF
j_call: TRBJ1-1; clone_size: NA; v_call: TRBV27; d_call: NA; cdr3_nt: TGTGCCAGCAGTTTAGGCGGGGGGCAGATAGCTTTCTTT; cdr3_aa: CASSLGGGQIAFF
j_call: TRBJ1-4; clone_size: NA; v_call: TRBV4-3; d_call: NA; cdr3_nt: TGCGCCAGCAGCCAAGCCCCAGCGACAGACATTAATGAAAAACTGTTTTTT; cdr3_aa: CASSQAPATDINEKLFF
j_call: TRBJ1-6; clone_size: once; v_call: TRBV6-1; d_call: NA; cdr3_nt: TGTGCCAGCATGCGGACAGAGAGATCACCCCTCCACTTT; cdr3_aa: CASMRTERSPLHF
j_call: TRBJ2-5; clone_size: NA; v_call: TRBV14; d_call: TRBD2; cdr3_nt: TGTGCCAGCAGCCAAACTAGCGGGATTTGGGAGACCCAGTACTTC; cdr3_aa: CASSQTSGIWETQYF
j_call: TRBJ2-4; clone_size: NA; v_call: TRBV6-1; d_call: NA; cdr3_nt: TGTGCCAGCAGTGACCCCGGGGTGGGGGCCAAAAACATTCAGTACTTC; cdr3_aa: CASSDPGVGAKNIQYF
j_call: TRBJ2-7; clone_size: NA; v_call: TRBV30; d_call: NA; cdr3_nt: TGTGCCTGGAGTGGAGCATTCCACGAGCAGTACTTC; cdr3_aa: CAWSGAFHEQYF
j_call: TRBJ1-1; clone_size: NA; v_call: TRBV18; d_call: NA; cdr3_nt: TGTGCCAGCTCACCCAGAAACACTGAAGCTTTCTTT; cdr3_aa: CASSPRNTEAFF
j_call: TRBJ2-1; clone_size: NA; v_call: TRBV5-1; d_call: TRBD2; cdr3_nt: TGCGCCAGCAGCCAGGGACTAGCGGGAGACTCCGTCGACAATGAGCAGTTCTTC; cdr3_aa: CASSQGLAGDSVDNEQFF
j_call: TRBJ2-7; clone_size: once; v_call: TRBV6-5; d_call: NA; cdr3_nt: TGTGCCAGCAGTAGCTTTGCGGCCGAGCAGTACTTC; cdr3_aa: CASSSFAAEQYF
j_call: TRBJ2-5; clone_size: once; v_call: TRBV27; d_call: TRBD2; cdr3_nt: TGTGCCAGCAGAAAACTAGCGGGAACAGAGACCCAGTACTTC; cdr3_aa: CASRKLAGTETQYF
j_call: TRBJ1-5; clone_size: few; v_call: TRBV12-5; d_call: NA; cdr3_nt: TGTGCTAGTGGTATCCATCAGCCCCAGCATTTT; cdr3_aa: CASGIHQPQHF
j_call: TRBJ2-7; clone_size: medium-sized; v_call: TRBV7-2; d_call: NA; cdr3_nt: TGTGCCAGCAGCTTCGGCAGGGACCACGAGCAGTACTTC; cdr3_aa: CASSFGRDHEQYF
j_call: TRBJ2-1; clone_size: NA; v_call: TRBV15; d_call: TRBD2; cdr3_nt: TGTGCCACCAGCTCACCCGGGACTAGCGGGAGGAATGAGCAGTTCTTC; cdr3_aa: CATSSPGTSGRNEQFF
j_call: TRBJ2-7; clone_size: NA; v_call: TRBV6-5; d_call: NA; cdr3_nt: TGTGCCATCAGTGTTAGTAGCGGCAACTACGAGCAGTACTTC; cdr3_aa: CAISVSSGNYEQYF
j_call: TRBJ2-7; clone_size: once; v_call: TRBV27; d_call: TRBD1; cdr3_nt: TGTGCCAGCAGTTTGGGAAGGGGGCTTAACGAGCAGTACTTC; cdr3_aa: CASSLGRGLNEQYF
j_call: TRBJ1-4; clone_size: NA; v_call: TRBV6-5; d_call: NA; cdr3_nt: TGTGCCAGCAGTTACGAATCCGCCAGCCCTAATGAAAAACTGTTTTTT; cdr3_aa: CASSYESASPNEKLFF
j_call: TRBJ2-1; clone_size: NA; v_call: TRBV6-5; d_call: TRBD2; cdr3_nt: TGTGCCAGCAGTTACGAGACTAGCCTTTCCTACAATGAGCAGTTCTTC; cdr3_aa: CASSYETSLSYNEQFF
j_call: TRBJ1-2; clone_size: NA; v_call: TRBV10-3; d_call: NA; cdr3_nt: TGTGCCATCAGTGAGGTTACAGGCCCCCATGGCTACACCTTC; cdr3_aa: CAISEVTGPHGYTF
j_call: TRBJ2-3; clone_size: once; v_call: TRBV2; d_call: TRBD1; cdr3_nt: TGTGCCAGCAGTACAAGGACAGGGGGGACAGATACGCAGTATTTT; cdr3_aa: CASSTRTGGTDTQYF
j_call: TRBJ1-2; clone_size: NA; v_call: TRBV6-6; d_call: NA; cdr3_nt: TGTGCCAGCAGCCCGGGAATGAATGGCTACACCTTC; cdr3_aa: CASSPGMNGYTF
j_call: TRBJ2-5; clone_size: NA; v_call: TRBV12-5; d_call: NA; cdr3_nt: TGTGCTAGTGGTTTGCTGGGAGAGACCCAGTACTTC; cdr3_aa: CASGLLGETQYF
j_call: TRBJ1-1; clone_size: NA; v_call: TRBV28; d_call: NA; cdr3_nt: TGTGCCAGCAGTTTTTTGAACACTGAAGCTTTCTTT; cdr3_aa: CASSFLNTEAFF
j_call: TRBJ1-3; clone_size: NA; v_call: TRBV7-7; d_call: NA; cdr3_nt: TGTGCTAGCAGCTTATCTACAGGACGTGGAAACACCATATATTTT; cdr3_aa: CASSLSTGRGNTIYF
j_call: TRBJ2-1; clone_size: NA; v_call: TRBV29-1; d_call: NA; cdr3_nt: TGCAGCGTTGGATCCGGAGGAGATGAGCAGTTCTTC; cdr3_aa: CSVGSGGDEQFF
j_call: TRBJ2-7; clone_size: medium-sized; v_call: TRBV27; d_call: TRBD2; cdr3_nt: TGTGCCAGCAGCTTCGTCCGTCGGGGGGAGGTCGAGCAGTACTTC; cdr3_aa: CASSFVRRGEVEQYF
j_call: TRBJ2-1; clone_size: NA; v_call: TRBV7-2; d_call: NA; cdr3_nt: TGTGCCAGCAGCACATTTAACAATGAGCAGTTCTTC; cdr3_aa: CASSTFNNEQFF
j_call: TRBJ2-1; clone_size: NA; v_call: TRBV19; d_call: TRBD2; cdr3_nt: TGTGCCAGTAGTATGATACTAGCGGGAGGGCCTAGTGAGCAGTTCTTC; cdr3_aa: CASSMILAGGPSEQFF
j_call: TRBJ2-1; clone_size: NA; v_call: TRBV7-2; d_call: NA; cdr3_nt: TGTGCCAGCAGCCCGACCATAGGTCACAATGAGCAGTTCTTC; cdr3_aa: CASSPTIGHNEQFF
j_call: TRBJ2-7; clone_size: NA; v_call: TRBV30; d_call: TRBD2; cdr3_nt: TGTGCCTGGGGAGGGACTAGCGGGAGGGGCTACGAGCAGTACTTC; cdr3_aa: CAWGGTSGRGYEQYF
j_call: TRBJ2-7; clone_size: NA; v_call: TRBV7-9; d_call: NA; cdr3_nt: TGTGCCAGCAGCTTACAGAGGGCGAGCTACGAGCAGTACTTC; cdr3_aa: CASSLQRASYEQYF
j_call: TRBJ1-1; clone_size: few; v_call: TRBV27; d_call: TRBD1; cdr3_nt: TGTGCCAGCAGGAGCTCAGCCAGGGGGGATTACATGAACACTGAAGCTTTCTTT; cdr3_aa: CASRSSARGDYMNTEAFF
j_call: TRBJ2-5; clone_size: NA; v_call: TRBV7-3; d_call: TRBD2; cdr3_nt: TGTGCCAGCAGCTTAGCGGGAGGAGGGGAGACCCAGTACTTC; cdr3_aa: CASSLAGGGETQYF
j_call: TRBJ2-4; clone_size: NA; v_call: TRBV29-1; d_call: NA; cdr3_nt: TGCAGCGTTGGGAGTCGGGGAGAGCTAGCCAAAAACATTCAGTACTTC; cdr3_aa: CSVGSRGELAKNIQYF
j_call: TRBJ1-1; clone_size: NA; v_call: TRBV5-1; d_call: NA; cdr3_nt: TGCGCCAGCAGCCAGACAGCTAACACTGAAGCTTTCTTT; cdr3_aa: CASSQTANTEAFF
j_call: TRBJ2-2; clone_size: NA; v_call: TRBV19; d_call: TRBD1; cdr3_nt: TGTGCCAGTGCCCGCCCGGGACAGGGGGTAACCGGGGAGCTGTTTTTT; cdr3_aa: CASARPGQGVTGELFF
j_call: TRBJ1-5; clone_size: NA; v_call: TRBV6-5; d_call: NA; cdr3_nt: TGTGCCAGCAGTCGTTTCGTAAATCAGCCCCAGCATTTT; cdr3_aa: CASSRFVNQPQHF
j_call: TRBJ2-7; clone_size: NA; v_call: TRBV9; d_call: TRBD2; cdr3_nt: TGTGCCAGCGGCTCCGGGAGCGGGGTGCAGTACTTC; cdr3_aa: CASGSGSGVQYF
j_call: TRBJ2-1; clone_size: NA; v_call: TRBV5-1; d_call: TRBD2; cdr3_nt: TGCGCCAGCAGCCCGGGTCTAGCGGGAGGCCACAATGAGCAGTTCTTC; cdr3_aa: CASSPGLAGGHNEQFF
j_call: TRBJ2-2; clone_size: NA; v_call: TRBV6-7; d_call: TRBD1; cdr3_nt: TGTGCCAGATCCGCCTCAACAGGGGACACCGGGGAGCTGTTTTTT; cdr3_aa: CARSASTGDTGELFF